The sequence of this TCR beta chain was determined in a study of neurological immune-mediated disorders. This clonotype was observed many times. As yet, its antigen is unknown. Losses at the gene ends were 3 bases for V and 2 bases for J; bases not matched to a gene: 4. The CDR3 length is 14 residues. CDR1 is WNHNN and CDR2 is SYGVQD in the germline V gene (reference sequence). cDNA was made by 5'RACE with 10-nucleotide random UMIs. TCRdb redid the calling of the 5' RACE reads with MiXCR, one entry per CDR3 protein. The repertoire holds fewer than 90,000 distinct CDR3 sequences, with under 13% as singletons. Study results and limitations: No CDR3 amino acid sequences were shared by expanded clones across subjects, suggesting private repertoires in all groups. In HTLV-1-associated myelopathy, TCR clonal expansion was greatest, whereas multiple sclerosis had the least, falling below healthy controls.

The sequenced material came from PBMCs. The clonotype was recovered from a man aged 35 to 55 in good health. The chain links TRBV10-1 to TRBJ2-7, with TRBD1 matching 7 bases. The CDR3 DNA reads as TGCGCCAGCAGTGAAGCGAGGGGGCCCTACGAGCAGTACTTC. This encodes CASSEARGPYEQYF.